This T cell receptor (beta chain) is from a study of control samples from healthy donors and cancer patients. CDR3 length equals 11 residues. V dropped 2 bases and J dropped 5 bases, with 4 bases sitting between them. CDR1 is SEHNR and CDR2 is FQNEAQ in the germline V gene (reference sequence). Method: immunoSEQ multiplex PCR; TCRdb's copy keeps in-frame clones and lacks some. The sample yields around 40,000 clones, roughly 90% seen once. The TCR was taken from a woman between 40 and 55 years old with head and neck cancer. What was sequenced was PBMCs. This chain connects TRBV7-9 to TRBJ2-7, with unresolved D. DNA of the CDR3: TGTGCCAGCAGCTTAAAACACGAGCAGTACTTC. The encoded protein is CASSLKHEQYF.